The TCR beta chain described here comes from a study of T cell responses to AZD1222 COVID-19 vaccine. About the study: Second-dose intervals near 4 or 12 weeks were combined.

A note on this clone: The antigen remains undetermined.

Using immunoSEQ multiplex PCR, the repertoire was profiled, and TCRdb retains in-frame clones only, with some absent. The sample consists of 130,000 or so clones, approximately 93% of them appearing once. Overall study results and limits: The CD4 TCRs associated with vaccination extended across spike and predominated at 160-218 and 743-854. Baseline seropositivity characterized only a handful of AZD1222 recipients. Donors were mostly white British, more females; clonal diversity possibly underestimated.

The CDR3 extends over 16 amino acids. J lost 3 bases, V lost 4 bases, and 10 bases had no gene match. The V gene's germline CDR1 is SGHRS and CDR2 YFSETQ. The sequenced sample was peripheral blood, obtained on day 0 of AZD1222 vaccination. V and J are TRBV5-1 and TRBJ1-2, with 9 bases identical to TRBD1. The clonotype originates from an adult in good health. CDR3 sequence reads: CASSPGVRQGDYGYTF. The CDR3 DNA sequence: TGCGCCAGCAGCCCGGGTGTTCGACAGGGGGACTATGGCTACACCTTC.